This T cell receptor beta chain was identified during a study of shared clonotypes between healthy human individuals (dated by TCRdb to 2018 to 2021). Looking at the study overall: A couple of women and three men aged 18 to 49 years were included in the cohort. To estimate repertoire size and how much clonotypes are shared between individuals, the study performed deep sequencing of blood TCR repertoires from 4 to 6 healthy adults. Different laboratories and diverse techniques were used to prepare libraries and sequence TCR repertoires, to increase sequencing depth and limit assay-specific biases. Between about 0.85 and 9.5 billion PBMCs per donor were obtained by leukapheresis. Overall study outcomes, separate from this receptor: Because the study included a small number of donors, the genetic and exposure-history diversity represented was limited. Sampling was restricted to blood, and TCR repertoires in tissue are likely to differ from TCR repertoires in blood. Pairwise subsampling led to the expectation that sequencing depth would affect the degree of clonotype sharing among donors.

Comments on this clone: The antigen it recognizes is unknown. Nothing much larger sits one base from this clone, and base qualities are not available.

From its cysteine to its phenylalanine, the CDR3 spans 15 amino acids. The CDR3 DNA has 45 bases and is translated from base 1. Sequences KGHSH (CDR1) and LQKENI (CDR2) are obtained from the germline V gene. Between the V and J ends, shortened by 3 bases and 8 bases respectively, the junction contains 17 bases. Using the deep immunoSEQ assay, multiplex PCR amplified TCR CDR3 regions from genomic DNA. Extracted genomic DNA from each cell subset was spread evenly across all wells of several immunoSEQ 96-well plates, with each plate serving as a replicate. Each replicate PCR for unsorted PBMC received roughly 300 ng genomic DNA, equal to approximately 30,000 T cell genomes. Genomic DNA from unsorted PBMC was sequenced over ten immunoSEQ deep assay plates. The purified libraries were quantified using a Qubit 3.0 fluorometer, sized with a Bioanalyzer 2100, and then quantified again using the KAPA Library Quantification kit. Each immunoSEQ 96-well plate was sequenced on its own single-read 150-cycle Illumina NextSeq 550 flow cell. The source study handled its data this way. The immunoSEQ output contained only junctional sequences without quality scores, so filtering could not match that applied to full-length reads. To assign V/J genes and CDR3, sequences were annotated against IMGT germline references using PyIR, a Python wrapper for IgBLAST v1.9. Reads were filtered out if the reads had weak V/J assignments (E-value above 1e-6), no CDR3, stop codons, out-of-frame junctions, or ambiguous translated residues. V3J clonotypes were defined as sequences sharing an identical inferred V gene, J gene, and CDR3 amino acid sequence. To compute the percentage overlap between repertoires, the number of shared unique clonotypes was divided by the size of the smaller repertoire. RTK rarefaction, the Chao1 estimator, and Recon v2.1 estimates of unobserved clonotypes were used to assess repertoire richness. The clones in this table, taken by TCRdb from immuneACCESS, are in-frame only. Not every clone is retained; where verified, under half of the shortfall comes from an unresolved V gene, and the cause of the rest is unknown. The V and J calls and the clone size are those of that table, but D and trimming were determined from the DNA. The sample profile shows more than 450,000 clones; about four fifths of them were found once. The ten largest clonotypes hold under 15% of the sample.

Healthy HIV-negative adults with no recently reported acute infections or vaccinations were included as donors. Every donor was a Caucasian adult residing in Nashville, Tennessee, USA. For unsorted samples, tens of millions of PBMCs were counted, and genomic DNA was extracted using the QIAamp DNA Blood Mini kit. Blood was collected by leukapheresis, and PBMCs were isolated by Ficoll-Histopaque density gradient centrifugation and then cryopreserved in liquid nitrogen vapor phase. Sequenced sample: PBMCs. This sequence was found in a woman in her thirties or forties in good health. Some clones in this sample may be carry-over from other donors' samples. The chain is encoded by TRBV18 joined to TRBJ2-1, with TRBD1 tentatively as D gene (6 bases match). The CDR3: CASSPRDKWIDEQFF. The DNA reads TGTGCCAGCTCACCGAGGGACAAGTGGATTGATGAGCAGTTCTTC.